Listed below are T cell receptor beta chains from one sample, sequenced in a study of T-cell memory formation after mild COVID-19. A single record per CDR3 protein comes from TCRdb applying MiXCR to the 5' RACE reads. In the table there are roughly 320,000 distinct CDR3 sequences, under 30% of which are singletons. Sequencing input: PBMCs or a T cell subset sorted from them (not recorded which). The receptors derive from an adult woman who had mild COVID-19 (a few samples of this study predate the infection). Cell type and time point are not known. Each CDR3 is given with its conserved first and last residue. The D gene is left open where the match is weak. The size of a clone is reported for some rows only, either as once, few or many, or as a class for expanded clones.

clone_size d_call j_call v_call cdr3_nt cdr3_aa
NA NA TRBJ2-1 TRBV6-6 TGTGCCAGCAGTTACTCAGTGGAAAGCTCCTACAATGAGCAGTTCTTC CASSYSVESSYNEQFF
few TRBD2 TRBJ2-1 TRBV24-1 TGTGCCACCAGTGATGGGGGGGGCTACAATGAGCAGTTCTTC CATSDGGGYNEQFF
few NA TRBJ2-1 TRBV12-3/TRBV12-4 TGTGCCAGCAGTTTGTATAGCGGAGGGAGCTCCTACAATGAGCAGTTCTTC CASSLYSGGSSYNEQFF
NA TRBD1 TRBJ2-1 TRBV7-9 TGTGCCAGCAGCCCCGGGGACAGGGGGAACAATGAGCAGTTCTTC CASSPGDRGNNEQFF
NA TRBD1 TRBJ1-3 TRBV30 TGTGCCTGTCAGACAGGGGCGGGTGGAAACACCATATATTTT CACQTGAGGNTIYF
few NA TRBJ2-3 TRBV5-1 TGCGCCAGCAGCTTGGCGCCGATTAGCCCGAGCACAGATACGCAGTATTTT CASSLAPISPSTDTQYF
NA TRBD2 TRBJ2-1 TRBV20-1 TGCAGTGTTCCCAGCGGGAATTACAATGAGCAGTTCTTC CSVPSGNYNEQFF
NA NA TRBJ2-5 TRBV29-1 TGCAGCGCCCCATCCATTGGAACCCAGTACTTC CSAPSIGTQYF
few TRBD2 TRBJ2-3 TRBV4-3 TGCGCCAGCAGAGCGGGAGTTGGCACAGATACGCAGTATTTT CASRAGVGTDTQYF
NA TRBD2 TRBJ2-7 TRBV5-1 TGCGCCAGCAGCTTGGCACTAGCGGATTACGAGCAGTACTTC CASSLALADYEQYF